This T cell receptor (beta chain) was recorded in a study of blood T cells in healthy people across ages. Findings and limits, study-wide: There were more naive CD4+ cells and higher diversity in long-lived donors than in aged donors. The CMV status of each donor remained undetermined, and this could have confounded shifts in expanded clonotypes.

Next came a second PCR, run for about 6 to 12 cycles, which used a sample-barcoded 5' primer along with a J-beta primer mix. Via MiXCR, TCRdb re-called the 5' RACE reads, giving one row per CDR3 protein. There are 650,000 to 1,000,000 distinct CDR3 sequences in the sample; 35% to 40% occur only once, and 13% lies in the top ten. The CDR3 extends over 15 amino acids. V shed 6 bases and J 4 bases; nucleotides not matched to a gene: 7. A remark on this clonotype: As yet, its antigen is unknown.

The clonotype comes from a man aged 18 to 30 in good health. This chain uses TRBV12-3 or TRBV12-4 with TRBJ2-3; 10 bases fit TRBD2. The material sequenced was blood. CDR3 sequence reads: CASRSGGALADTQYF. In nucleotides, the CDR3 is TGTGCCAGCAGAAGCGGGGGGGCGTTGGCAGATACGCAGTATTTT.